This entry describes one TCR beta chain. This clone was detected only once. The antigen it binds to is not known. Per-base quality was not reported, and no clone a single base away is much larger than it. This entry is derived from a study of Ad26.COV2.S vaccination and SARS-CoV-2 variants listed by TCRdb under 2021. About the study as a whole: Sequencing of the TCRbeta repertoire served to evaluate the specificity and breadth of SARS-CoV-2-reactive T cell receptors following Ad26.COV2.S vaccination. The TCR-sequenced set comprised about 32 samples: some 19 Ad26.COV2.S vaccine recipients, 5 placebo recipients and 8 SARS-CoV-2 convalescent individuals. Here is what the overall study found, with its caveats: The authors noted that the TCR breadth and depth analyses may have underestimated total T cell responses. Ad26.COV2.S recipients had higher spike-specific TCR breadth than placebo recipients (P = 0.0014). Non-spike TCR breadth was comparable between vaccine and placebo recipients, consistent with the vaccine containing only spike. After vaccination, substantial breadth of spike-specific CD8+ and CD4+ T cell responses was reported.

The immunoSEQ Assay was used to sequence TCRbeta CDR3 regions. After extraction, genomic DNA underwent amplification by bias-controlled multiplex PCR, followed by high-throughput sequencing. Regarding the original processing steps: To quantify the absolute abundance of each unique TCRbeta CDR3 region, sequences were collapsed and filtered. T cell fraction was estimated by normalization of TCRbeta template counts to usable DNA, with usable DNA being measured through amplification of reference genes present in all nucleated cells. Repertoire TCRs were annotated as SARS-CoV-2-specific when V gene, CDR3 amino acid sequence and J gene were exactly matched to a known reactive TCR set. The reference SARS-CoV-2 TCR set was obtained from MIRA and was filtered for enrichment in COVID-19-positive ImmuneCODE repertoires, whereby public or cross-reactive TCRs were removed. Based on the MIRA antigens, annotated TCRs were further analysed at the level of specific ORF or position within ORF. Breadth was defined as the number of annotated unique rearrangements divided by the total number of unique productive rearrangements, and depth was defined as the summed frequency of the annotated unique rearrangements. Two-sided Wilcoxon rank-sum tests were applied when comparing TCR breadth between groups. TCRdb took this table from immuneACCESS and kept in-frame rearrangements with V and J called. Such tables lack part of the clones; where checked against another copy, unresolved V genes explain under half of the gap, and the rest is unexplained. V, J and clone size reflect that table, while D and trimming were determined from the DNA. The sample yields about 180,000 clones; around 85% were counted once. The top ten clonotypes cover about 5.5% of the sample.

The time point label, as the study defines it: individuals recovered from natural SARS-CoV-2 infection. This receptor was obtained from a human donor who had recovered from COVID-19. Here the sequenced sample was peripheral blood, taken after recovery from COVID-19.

The DNA reads TGTGCCAGCAGCCTCGGGGGACTAGCGGGGATCACAGATACGCAGTATTTT. This translates into CASSLGGLAGITDTQYF. Rearrangement joined TRBV5-8 to TRBJ2-3; TRBD2 agrees with 13 junctional bases. In the germline V gene, CDR1 corresponds to SGHTS and CDR2 to YDEGEE. The CDR3 goes from the cysteine to the phenylalanine over 17 residues. Only CDR3 DNA remains: 51 bases, in frame from the first base. V trim: 4 bases; J trim: 2 bases; unmatched bases: 7.